One sample yielded the 12 T cell receptor beta chains listed below, sequenced in a study of blood T cell repertoires in COVID-19. Method: immunoSEQ multiplex PCR; TCRdb's copy keeps in-frame clones and lacks some. The table includes around 320,000 clones, 90% detected once. Sequences were obtained from PBMCs or T cells enriched from blood (not recorded which). Receptor source: a woman aged 18 to 35 with acute COVID-19.

This chain connects TRBV19 to TRBJ1-3; 11 bases are shared with TRBD1. CDR3 size: 16 residues. The V segment lost 7 bases and the J segment 7 bases; nucleotides outside the gene matches: 12. Germline lookup yields CDR1 LNHDA and CDR2 SQIVND (reference sequence). The CDR3 is CASTSGTGGSRNTIYF. CDR3 bases: TGTGCCAGTACCTCCGGGACAGGGGGTTCTCGTAACACCATATATTTT.

The genes are TRBV6-1 and TRBJ1-2; D remains unclear. Germline CDR1 reads MNHNS; CDR2 reads SASEGT. Trimming pared 3 bases from V and 8 bases from J, leaving 13 bases between. CDR3 length: 13 amino acids. This CDR3 reads CASSEWPDGGYTF. The CDR3 nucleotides are TGTGCCAGCAGTGAGTGGCCCGATGGCGGCTACACCTTC.

The chain recombines TRBV19 with TRBJ1-2, with D unresolved. The germline V gene encodes CDR1 LNHDA and CDR2 SQIVND (reference sequence). The CDR3 is made up of 12 amino acids. Trimming removed 5 bases from V and 4 bases from J, with 8 bases in between. The chain's CDR3 is CASSGEPYGYTF. The CDR3 DNA sequence: TGTGCCAGTAGTGGGGAGCCCTATGGCTACACCTTC.

In its sample, this clone was seen many times. The gene calls are TRBV27 and TRBJ1-6; D is undetermined. Trimming shortened V by 5 bases and J by 9 bases, and 8 bases separated the two germline ends. The CDR3 runs 12 residues. The germline CDR1 and CDR2 sequences are MNHEY and SMNVEV (reference sequence). CDR3 in amino acids: CASSPVGSPLHF. In nucleotides, the CDR3 is TGTGCCAGCAGTCCCGTCGGTTCACCCCTCCACTTT.

This clone has a handful of counts. The rearrangement joins TRBV14 to TRBJ2-7, with 7 bases identical to TRBD2. The CDR3 has 14 amino acids. Germline V gives CDR1 SGHDN, CDR2 FVKESK. The ends lost 3 bases at V and 3 bases at J; junction bases unmatched: 5. CDR3 DNA sequence: TGTGCCAGCAGCCAGAATAGGGACTACTACGAGCAGTACTTC. As protein: CASSQNRDYYEQYF.

The gene calls are TRBV11-2 and TRBJ1-4; 8 bases are a match to TRBD1. Trimming took 7 bases from V and 7 from J; bases not matched to a gene: 8. Germline V gene data show CDR1 as SGHAT and CDR2 as FQNNGV. The CDR3 contains 14 residues. DNA for the CDR3: TGTGCCAGCAACGACCAGGGGGCACGTGAAAAACTGTTTTTT. Its translation: CASNDQGAREKLFF.

The V gene is TRBV12-3 or TRBV12-4, the J gene TRBJ2-5, with TRBD2 as a possible D gene (5 bases). CDR3 size: 12 residues. Trimming cost V 7 bases and J 4 bases, with 10 bases left between them. CDR3 nucleotide sequence: TGTGCCAGCACAGAAGGAGGAGAGACCCAGTACTTC. It encodes CASTEGGETQYF.

This chain links TRBV28 with TRBJ2-1; the D is unclear. Trimming took 6 bases from V and 7 from J, leaving 7 bases between them. CDR3 length: 11 residues. From germline, CDR1 is MDHEN and CDR2 SYDVKM. The CDR3 DNA reads TGTGCCAGCAGCCCCTCTAATGAGCAGTTCTTC. Translated, it gives CASSPSNEQFF.

This chain joins TRBV6-5 and TRBJ1-1; TRBD1 is a possible D gene (6 bases). The germline V and J ends were trimmed by 6 bases and 6 bases, with 11 bases remaining between them. CDR3 length equals 12 residues. CDR1 and CDR2 from the germline V gene are MNHEY and SVGAGI. The CDR3 region has the DNA TGTGCCAGCAGACAGGGTAGGGCTGAAGCTTTCTTT. Its protein product is CASRQGRAEAFF.

This sequence joins TRBV30 and TRBJ1-1, with 7 bases lining up with TRBD1. Germline CDR1 and CDR2: GTSNPN and SVGIG (reference sequence). The CDR3 runs to 15 residues. V lost 3 bases, J lost 0 bases, and 7 bases stayed unmatched. DNA for the CDR3: TGTGCCTGGAGGGGACAGTCCAAAATGAACACTGAAGCTTTCTTT. Translation gives CAWRGQSKMNTEAFF.

The CDR3 region is CASRGRGVNTEAFF. The CDR3 DNA reads TGTGCCAGCAGGGGGAGGGGCGTGAACACTGAAGCTTTCTTT. This chain connects TRBV28 to TRBJ1-1, with D maybe TRBD1 (5 bases). The germline V gene encodes CDR1 MDHEN and CDR2 SYDVKM. The V and J ends lost 6 bases and 0 bases respectively, with 11 bases between them. This CDR3 is built from 14 residues. The complete variable domain, with remaining parts taken from reference TRBV28 and TRBJ1-1, reads DVKVTQSSRYLVKRTGEKVFLECVQDMDHENMFWYRQDPGLGLRLIYFSYDVKMKEKGDIPEGYSVSREKKERFSLILESASTNQTSMYLCASRGRGVNTEAFFGQGTRLTVV.

This rearrangement joins TRBV19 to TRBJ2-5; TRBD2 agrees at 12 bases. Germline lookup yields CDR1 LNHDA and CDR2 SQIVND (reference sequence). The length of the CDR3 is 15 residues. V lost 5 bases and J lost 4; bases outside the gene matches: 5. In DNA, the CDR3 is TGTGCCAGTAGTGAGACTAGCGGGGGCAGAGAGACCCAGTACTTC. This codes for CASSETSGGRETQYF.